The 25 T cell receptor beta chains below all came from one sample that was sequenced in a study of T cells after yellow fever vaccination. TCRdb processed the 5' RACE reads anew with MiXCR; each CDR3 protein has one entry. The repertoire holds hundreds of thousands of distinct CDR3 sequences, with approximately 15% as singletons. Here the sequenced sample was PBMCs, taken on the day of the yellow fever booster vaccination. The receptor set was obtained from a young man who received the YFV17D yellow fever vaccine.

This clonotype came up a few times. CDR3 nucleotides: TGTGCCAGCAGACCCCAGGGGAGCTACGAGCAGTACTTC. It yields the protein CASRPQGSYEQYF. The rearrangement joins TRBV6-2 or TRBV6-3 to TRBJ2-7, with D maybe TRBD1 (6 bases). Trimming took off 6 bases at V and 3 bases at J, with 12 bases between the two ends. This CDR3 spans 13 amino acids. Germline assignment: CDR1 MNHEY and CDR2 SVGEGT.

In its sample, this clonotype was seen many times. The rearrangement joins TRBV12-3 or TRBV12-4 to TRBJ2-3; 9 nucleotides line up with TRBD1. The CDR3 has 13 residues. With V trimmed by 6 bases and J by 4 bases, 2 bases remained unmatched. In nucleotides, the CDR3 is TGTGCCAGCAGGACAGGGGGGGCAGATACGCAGTATTTT. It specifies CASRTGGADTQYF.

This clonotype showed up just a few times. This sequence joins TRBV5-6 and TRBJ2-2; D not certain. The CDR3 runs 15 residues. V lost 3 bases to trimming and J lost 0 bases, with 9 bases between them. Germline V gene lookup returns CDR1 SGHDT and CDR2 YYEEEE. In DNA form, the CDR3 reads TGTGCCAGCAGCTATTCGCTGGCGAACACCGGGGAGCTGTTTTTT. This translates into CASSYSLANTGELFF.

This chain connects TRBV5-1 to TRBJ1-2; 7 nucleotides align to TRBD1. Germline-derived CDR1 and CDR2 are SGHRS and YFSETQ. CDR3 length equals 13 residues. V trimming: 3 bases; J trimming: 5 bases; junction bases outside the gene matches: 4. This CDR3 reads CASSSGQPYGYTF. CDR3 bases: TGCGCCAGCAGCTCGGGACAGCCTTATGGCTACACCTTC.

The rearrangement links TRBV5-1 to TRBJ2-7; no firm D call. Germline V gene data show CDR1 as SGHRS and CDR2 as YFSETQ. The CDR3 loop spans 14 amino acids. Between the trimmed V and J ends, which lost 4 bases and 4 bases, there was a span of 15 bases. As DNA, the CDR3 is TGCGCCAGCAGCATCCAGGATGCCGCTTACGAGCAGTACTTC. Translated, it gives CASSIQDAAYEQYF.

This clonotype was picked up a small number of times. J is TRBJ1-6 and V is TRBV6-5; D is possibly TRBD1 (5 bases). Per the germline V gene, CDR1 is MNHEY and CDR2 is SVGAGI. The ends were cut back, 0 bases at V and 15 bases at J, with 12 bases in the middle. The CDR3 extends over 13 amino acids. CDR3: CASSYSTSGHLHF. CDR3 bases: TGTGCCAGCAGTTACTCGACCTCCGGACACCTCCACTTT.

This chain connects TRBV3-1 to TRBJ2-1; D call uncertain. The CDR3 runs 14 residues. The germline gives CDR1 LGHDT, CDR2 YNNKEL (reference sequence). V lost 3 bases to trimming and J lost 5 bases, with 11 bases between them. The CDR3 loop reads CASSHGPPDNEQFF. The DNA of the CDR3 is TGTGCCAGCAGCCACGGACCACCCGACAATGAGCAGTTCTTC.

This clonotype was recorded a few times. The gene calls are TRBV4-3 and TRBJ2-7; TRBD1 matches at 7 bases. V was clipped by 1 base and J by 4 bases; unmatched bases: 4. The CDR3 sequence is 14 residues long. In germline, CDR1 is LGHNA, CDR2 YSLEER. As DNA, the CDR3 is TGCGCCAGCAGCCAAGTGGACAGGAAGTACGAGCAGTACTTC. Its protein is CASSQVDRKYEQYF.

This clonotype showed up just a few times. This chain links TRBV12-3 or TRBV12-4 with TRBJ1-6, with D possibly matching TRBD1 (6 bases). The CDR3 is 14 residues long. V was clipped by 7 bases and J by 9 bases, with 16 bases between them. The CDR3 sequence is CASTHTRGGSPLHF. CDR3 nucleotide sequence: TGTGCCAGCACCCACACCAGGGGCGGTTCACCCCTCCACTTT.

V and J are TRBV7-2 and TRBJ1-5; D is possibly TRBD1 (5 bases). Trimming stripped 5 bases from V and 6 bases from J, with 20 bases between. CDR1 and CDR2 from the germline V gene are SGHTA and FQGNSA. This CDR3 is 16 amino acids long. In DNA, the CDR3 is TGTGCCAGCAGCCCACACGGCGGGTTTACAGGTCAGCCCCAGCATTTT. It encodes CASSPHGGFTGQPQHF.

This clonotype was detected a few times. V gene TRBV28 combines with J gene TRBJ2-7; D is unresolved. The germline CDR1 and CDR2 sequences are MDHEN and SYDVKM. CDR3 length equals 12 residues. The V and J ends lost 6 bases and 5 bases respectively, with 11 bases between them. The DNA for the CDR3 is TGTGCCAGCAGAATGCGAGGCGACGAGCAGTACTTC. This encodes CASRMRGDEQYF.

In this sample, this clonotype turned up a few times. The chain couples TRBV29-1 to TRBJ2-1, with D maybe TRBD2 (5 bases). The germline V gene has CDR1 SQVTM and CDR2 ANQGSEA. V lost 6 bases to trimming and J lost 9 bases, with 18 bases between them. The CDR3 runs to 13 residues. CDR3 DNA: TGCAGCGTCCCCAGATTCAGCGGAATTGAGCAGTTCTTC. Protein product: CSVPRFSGIEQFF.

This clonotype appeared a few times. The rearrangement links TRBV20-1 to TRBJ2-1; 10 bases align to TRBD2. Germline V gene data show CDR1 as DFQATT and CDR2 as SNEGSKA (reference sequence). The ends lost 6 bases at V and 0 bases at J; junction bases unmatched: 11. The CDR3 sequence is 17 residues long. The CDR3 DNA reads TGCAGTGCCCCTAGCTCTAGCGGGAGTCGCTCCTACAATGAGCAGTTCTTC. This codes for CSAPSSSGSRSYNEQFF.

This chain connects TRBV12-3 or TRBV12-4 to TRBJ2-5; 7 bases are a match to TRBD2. The CDR3 extends over 13 amino acids. V lost 7 bases to trimming and J lost 1 base; unmatched junction nucleotides: 3. The CDR3 DNA sequence: TGTGCCAGCACCCCTAGCGGCCAAGAGACCCAGTACTTC. Its translation is CASTPSGQETQYF.

This clonotype was observed a handful of times. This chain links TRBV4-3 with TRBJ2-7; D possibly corresponds to TRBD1 (6 bases). This CDR3 has 15 amino acids. Germline V gene lookup returns CDR1 LGHNA and CDR2 YSLEER. Trimming cost V 4 bases and J 3 bases, with 16 bases left between them. The DNA of the CDR3 is TGCGCCAGCAGCCCCCAGCTACAGGGTGGCTACGAGCAGTACTTC. It specifies CASSPQLQGGYEQYF.

The CDR3 loop is CASSPRSGANVLTF. The CDR3 nucleotides read TGTGCCAGCAGCCCAAGGTCCGGGGCCAACGTCCTGACTTTC. The chain recombines TRBV7-2 with TRBJ2-6; no definite D call. The germline V gene encodes CDR1 SGHTA and CDR2 FQGNSA. The V and J ends lost 5 bases and 4 bases respectively, with 9 bases between them. The CDR3 consists of 14 residues.

This clonotype has just a few counts. The gene calls are TRBV7-9 and TRBJ2-1; 13 bases are a match to TRBD2. V was pared by 1 base and J by 9 bases, with 3 bases of the junction left unmatched. This CDR3 has 15 residues. The germline CDR1 and CDR2 sequences are SEHNR and FQNEAQ (reference sequence). The CDR3 sequence: CASSLVRTSGSEQFF. CDR3 nucleotide sequence: TGTGCCAGCAGCTTAGTAAGGACTAGCGGGAGTGAGCAGTTCTTC.

This clonotype appeared a few times. The chain joins TRBV18 to TRBJ2-1; D is possibly TRBD2 (6 bases). Germline lookup yields CDR1 KGHSH and CDR2 LQKENI. Trimming removed 3 bases at V and 5 bases at J, with 11 bases between. The CDR3 spans 14 residues. CDR3 sequence (DNA): TGTGCCAGCTCACCTGGAGGGCCACACAATGAGCAGTTCTTC. Its translation: CASSPGGPHNEQFF. Full variable domain (missing parts from reference TRBV18 and TRBJ2-1): NAGVMQNPRHLVRRRGQEARLRCSPMKGHSHVYWYRQLPEEGLKFMVYLQKENIIDESGMPKERFSAEFPKEGPSILRIQQVVRGDSAAYFCASSPGGPHNEQFFGPGTRLTVL.

CDR3 sequence reads: CASSYSSTGGTYNEQFF. The CDR3 DNA follows: TGTGCCAGCAGCTACTCCTCGACCGGGGGGACCTACAATGAGCAGTTCTTC. The V gene is TRBV7-2, the J gene TRBJ2-1; 7 bases are a match to TRBD2. The CDR3 is 17 residues long. The J segment lost 2 bases and the V segment lost 4 bases, leaving 11 bases of the junction unmatched. Germline CDR1 reads SGHTA; CDR2 reads FQGNSA.

The V call is TRBV6-5, the J call TRBJ1-1, with 7 nucleotides matching TRBD1. CDR1 MNHEY and CDR2 SVGAGI come from the germline V gene. The CDR3 length is 18 residues. V dropped 0 bases and J dropped 4; count of bases not matched to a gene: 14. This CDR3 is CASSYSANLGRGGTEAFF. CDR3 in DNA: TGTGCCAGCAGTTACTCTGCGAACCTGGGCAGGGGGGGCACTGAAGCTTTCTTT.

The chain is built from TRBV30 and TRBJ1-1; no reliable D call. Germline CDR1 reads GTSNPN; CDR2 reads SVGIG (reference sequence). V gave up 7 bases and J gave up 1 base, with 10 bases separating them. This CDR3 has 12 amino acids. CDR3 region: CASQRPNTEAFF. DNA of the CDR3: TGTGCCTCACAGAGGCCGAACACTGAAGCTTTCTTT.

This clonotype was picked up a small number of times. The chain joins TRBV6-1 to TRBJ2-1; the match to TRBD2 covers 11 bases. The J segment lost 2 bases and the V segment lost 6 bases, leaving 3 bases of the junction unmatched. The CDR3 has 15 amino acids. CDR1 MNHNS and CDR2 SASEGT come from the germline V gene. The CDR3 protein is CASSVAGGTYNEQFF. CDR3 in DNA: TGTGCCAGCAGCGTAGCGGGAGGGACCTACAATGAGCAGTTCTTC.

This rearrangement joins TRBV12-3 or TRBV12-4 to TRBJ2-5; either TRBD1 or TRBD2 may supply D (6 bases each). Trimming removed 3 bases at V and 4 bases at J, with 18 bases between. CDR3 size: 16 residues. The DNA for the CDR3 is TGTGCCAGCAGTTTGGGCCCTAGGGGGGTATCAGAGACCCAGTACTTC. It yields the protein CASSLGPRGVSETQYF.

This clonotype was picked up a small number of times. This chain links TRBV20-1 with TRBJ2-7, with D possibly matching TRBD1 (5 bases). This CDR3 has 13 residues. V was clipped by 7 bases and J by 2 bases, with 15 bases between them. Germline values: CDR1 DFQATT, CDR2 SNEGSKA (reference sequence). The CDR3 nucleotides are TGCAGTGTTATAGGGAAGGGGACCTACGAGCAGTACTTC. It codes for CSVIGKGTYEQYF.

V gene TRBV19 combines with J gene TRBJ2-7; D perhaps matches TRBD2 (6 bases). Germline loops: CDR1 LNHDA, CDR2 SQIVND (reference sequence). This CDR3 spans 14 amino acids. V was shortened by 2 bases and J by 3 bases, with 11 bases between the two germline ends. The CDR3 nucleotides are TGTGCCAGTAGTATATTTGGGACTGGCTACGAGCAGTACTTC. Translating it yields CASSIFGTGYEQYF. The full variable domain, its missing parts supplied by reference TRBV19 and TRBJ2-7, is DGGITQSPKYLFRKEGQNVTLSCEQNLNHDAMYWYRQDPGQGLRLIYYSQIVNDFQKGDIAEGYSVSREKKESFPLTVTSAQKNPTAFYLCASSIFGTGYEQYFGPGTRLTVT.